The T cell receptor (beta chain) described here comes from a study of CD8 T cells in ankylosing spondylitis. TCRdb re-analysed the 5' RACE reads in MiXCR, keeping a single row per CDR3 protein. This sample has some 130,000 distinct CDR3 sequences, with about 7.3% found just once. There are 14 residues in the CDR3. V lost 7 bases and J 2 bases, leaving 13 bases between the germline ends. Study-level results: Blood of patients with ankylosing spondylitis appeared to be characterized by a TCR beta motif of several highly homologous variants. Reportedly, matched ankylosing spondylitis synovial fluid was significantly enriched for disease-linked clones. Peripheral blood held disease-linked clones only at relatively low frequency, and these were CD8+. Some motif variants had been reported before (in reactive arthritis synovial fluid and blood).

In its sample, this clonotype was seen many times. Its antigen is undetermined. The sequence was collected from a female donor with ankylosing spondylitis or in good health (not recorded which). Specimen: blood, either unsorted or a sorted T cell fraction (not recorded which). V is TRBV12-3 or TRBV12-4 and J is TRBJ2-3, with D possibly TRBD2 on 6 matching bases. The CDR3 DNA reads as TGTGCCAGCACCCAGCGGGCCCACACAGATACGCAGTATTTT. Translating gives CASTQRAHTDTQYF.